One sample yielded the 23 T cell receptor beta chains listed below, sequenced in a study of blood T cell repertoires in COVID-19. TCRdb's table, derived via immunoSEQ multiplex PCR, lists solely in-frame clones and lacks some. The sample has tens of thousands of clones, 70% to 90% seen once. Source material: peripheral blood. All receptors derive from a man aged 65-85 years with acute or convalescent COVID-19.

The genes are TRBV7-2 and TRBJ1-3; TRBD1 matches at 7 bases. V lost 5 bases and J lost 8; bases outside the gene matches: 9. The CDR3 is 14 amino acids. From germline, CDR1 is SGHTA and CDR2 FQGNSA. The CDR3 loop reads CASSLQGQWDTIYF. The CDR3 nucleotides read TGTGCCAGCAGCCTACAGGGGCAGTGGGACACCATATATTTT.

Here the CDR3 DNA reads TGCGCCAGCAGCTTGGGGCCCTCCGGGGGCAATCAGCCCCAGCATTTT. This encodes CASSLGPSGGNQPQHF. This chain joins TRBV5-1 and TRBJ1-5, with D unclear. Trimming cost V 0 bases and J 2 bases, with 12 bases left between them. Germline-derived CDR1 and CDR2 are SGHRS and YFSETQ. The CDR3 totals 16 residues.

The J gene is TRBJ1-5, the V gene TRBV28; tentatively, D is TRBD1 (5 bases). Trimming pared 0 bases from V and 7 bases from J, leaving 16 bases between. The CDR3 extends over 16 amino acids. Germline lookup yields CDR1 MDHEN and CDR2 SYDVKM. CDR3 sequence (DNA): TGTGCCAGCAGTTTATGGCGGAGGGGACGGGGACAGCCCCAGCATTTT. This codes for CASSLWRRGRGQPQHF.

This clone appeared a few times. The J gene is TRBJ1-2, the V gene TRBV30; the match to TRBD1 covers 7 bases. Germline V gene lookup returns CDR1 GTSNPN and CDR2 SVGIG (reference sequence). The CDR3 length is 15 residues. Germline trimming cut 0 bases from V and 4 bases from J; bases unmatched to any gene: 8. CDR3 DNA: TGTGCCTGGAGTGTACGCAGGGGGAACCTCTATGGCTACACCTTC. Residues: CAWSVRRGNLYGYTF. The full variable domain, rest sourced from reference TRBV30 and TRBJ1-2, is SQTIHQWPATLVQPVGSPLSLECTVEGTSNPNLYWYRQAAGRGLQLLFYSVGIGQISSEVPQNLSASRPQDRQFILSSKKLLLSDSGFYLCAWSVRRGNLYGYTFGSGTRLTVV.

V gene TRBV30 combines with J gene TRBJ2-7; D might be TRBD1 (6 bases). Germline lookup yields CDR1 GTSNPN and CDR2 SVGIG (reference sequence). The CDR3 runs 12 residues. Trimming removed 5 bases at V and 6 bases at J, with 14 bases between. CDR3 in amino acids: CAWGQSGSEQYF. Written as DNA, the CDR3 is TGTGCCTGGGGACAGAGTGGGAGCGAGCAGTACTTC.

In its sample, this clone was seen a few times. The chain has TRBV7-9 and TRBJ1-2, with D possibly matching TRBD1 (6 bases). The CDR3 consists of 15 residues. Between the trimmed V and J ends, which lost 4 bases and 0 bases, there was a span of 12 bases. Germline CDR1 and CDR2: SEHNR and FQNEAQ (reference sequence). This CDR3 reads CASSSLKGANYGYTF. CDR3 in DNA: TGTGCCAGCAGCTCCCTGAAGGGGGCTAACTATGGCTACACCTTC.

This clone appeared once. This sequence joins TRBV5-1 and TRBJ2-1; 11 bases fit TRBD2. Losses at the gene ends were 2 bases for V and 2 bases for J; bases not matched to a gene: 0. The CDR3 runs 15 residues. Germline assignment: CDR1 SGHRS and CDR2 YFSETQ. The DNA of the CDR3 is TGCGCCAGCAGCTTACTAGCGGGGGCCTACAATGAGCAGTTCTTC. It encodes CASSLLAGAYNEQFF.

In its sample, this clone was seen once. V gene TRBV5-6 combines with J gene TRBJ2-5; TRBD1 is a possible D gene (5 bases). Germline V lookup: CDR1 SGHDT, CDR2 YYEEEE. The CDR3 covers 11 residues. The germline V and J ends were trimmed by 1 base and 10 bases, with 8 bases remaining between them. The CDR3 sequence is CASSLSGIQYF. CDR3 DNA sequence: TGTGCCAGCAGCTTGTCAGGGATCCAGTACTTC.

The sample holds one count of this clone. The CDR3 is CASSPRGSFREASKNIQYF. The CDR3 nucleotides read TGTGCCAGCAGCCCCAGGGGGTCCTTTAGGGAGGCGTCCAAAAACATTCAGTACTTC. The chain recombines TRBV7-3 with TRBJ2-4; tentatively, D is TRBD1 (7 bases). Germline lookup yields CDR1 SGHTA and CDR2 FQGTGA. V was trimmed by 5 bases and J by 2 bases, leaving 25 bases between them. This CDR3 region has 19 residues.

The V and J genes are TRBV6-2 or TRBV6-3 and TRBJ1-2; no definite D call. In germline, CDR1 is MNHEY, CDR2 SVGEGT. CDR3 length: 13 amino acids. V gave up 6 bases and J gave up 4 bases, with 12 bases separating them. The CDR3 spells CASSRLGFYGYTF. The CDR3 DNA reads TGTGCCAGCAGCCGACTCGGGTTCTATGGCTACACCTTC.

The chain carries TRBV3-1 (or the pseudogene TRBV3-2) and TRBJ2-7; 8 positions match TRBD2. Germline values: CDR1 LGHDT, CDR2 YNNKEL (reference sequence). The J segment lost 3 bases and the V segment lost 1 base, leaving 8 bases of the junction unmatched. This CDR3 spans 16 amino acids. The CDR3, as DNA: TGTGCCAGCAGCCAAGGCGGGGGGTCCCCGGGCTACGAGCAGTACTTC. Its translation: CASSQGGGSPGYEQYF.

The chain couples TRBV9 to TRBJ2-7, with TRBD2 as a possible D gene (5 bases). V was trimmed by 0 bases and J by 3 bases, leaving 10 bases between them. The CDR3 is 14 residues long. CDR1 and CDR2 from the germline V gene are SGDLS and YYNGEE. This CDR3 reads CASSVDRSGYEQYF. The CDR3 DNA follows: TGTGCCAGCAGCGTAGATAGAAGCGGCTACGAGCAGTACTTC.

This chain uses TRBV27 with TRBJ2-6, with D hard to call. Trimming shortened V by 6 bases and J by 0 bases, and 9 bases separated the two germline ends. The CDR3 has 15 amino acids. Germline-derived CDR1 and CDR2 are MNHEY and SMNVEV (reference sequence). As DNA, the CDR3 is TGTGCCAGCAGCTCCCTACCCTCTGGGGCCAACGTCCTGACTTTC. Translation: CASSSLPSGANVLTF.

The chain is built from TRBV7-9 and TRBJ2-5, with 7 bases that match TRBD1. Germline V gene sequence: CDR1 SEHNR, CDR2 FQNEAQ (reference sequence). J was trimmed by 5 bases and V by 4 bases; bases with no gene match: 7. The CDR3 totals 14 residues. For the CDR3, the DNA is TGTGCCAGCAGCTCCACGAGGGGGCGGGAGACCCAGTACTTC. Encoded protein: CASSSTRGRETQYF. The full variable domain, with the rest looked up from reference TRBV7-9 and TRBJ2-5, is DTGVSQNPRHKITKRGQNVTFRCDPISEHNRLYWYRQTLGQGPEFLTYFQNEAQLEKSRLLSDRFSAERPKGSFSTLEIQRTEQGDSAMYLCASSSTRGRETQYFGPGTRLLVL.

V usage is TRBV9 and J usage is TRBJ2-2, with D unresolved. The V end lost 3 bases, the J end lost 1 base, and 7 bases lay between the germline ends. Germline-derived CDR1 and CDR2 are SGDLS and YYNGEE. The CDR3 has 14 amino acids. This CDR3 reads CASSGAGNTGELFF. The DNA for the CDR3 is TGTGCCAGCAGCGGGGCAGGGAACACCGGGGAGCTGTTTTTT.

The chain recombines TRBV7-3 with TRBJ2-1; 8 nucleotides line up with TRBD1. The CDR3 is 15 residues long. Germline V lookup: CDR1 SGHTA, CDR2 FQGTGA. Trimming at V came to 2 bases and at J to 2 bases, leaving 2 bases not matched to a gene. The CDR3 loop is CASSLQGAPYNEQFF. CDR3 coding DNA: TGTGCCAGCAGCTTACAGGGGGCACCCTACAATGAGCAGTTCTTC.

J is TRBJ1-6 and V is TRBV6-1; TRBD1 agrees at 8 bases. V trimming: 2 bases; J trimming: 6 bases; junction bases outside the gene matches: 9. The CDR3 runs 17 residues. CDR1 is MNHNS, CDR2 SASEGT, per germline. CDR3 region: CASSETFGQGSNSPLHF. The CDR3 region has the DNA TGTGCCAGCAGTGAAACATTTGGACAGGGAAGTAATTCACCCCTCCACTTT.

The CDR3 DNA reads TGTGCCAGCAGCGTAGTGGCGGGGGGCCGGAATGAGCAGTTCTTC. Its protein product is CASSVVAGGRNEQFF. The V gene is TRBV9, the J gene TRBJ2-1; 8 nucleotides agree with TRBD2. CDR1 and CDR2 (germline): SGDLS, YYNGEE. V was clipped by 0 bases and J by 7 bases; unmatched bases: 6. The CDR3 length is 15 residues.

The V call is TRBV4-2, the J call TRBJ1-5, with no clear D. This CDR3 contains 15 residues. The V end was cut by 0 bases, the J end by 0 bases, with 6 bases between. CDR1 is LGHNA, CDR2 YNFKEQ, per germline. In nucleotides, the CDR3 is TGTGCCAGCAGCCAAGACCAGGATAGCAATCAGCCCCAGCATTTT. Protein product: CASSQDQDSNQPQHF.

The gene calls are TRBV2 and TRBJ1-4; no clear D gene. V dropped 7 bases and J dropped 0 bases, with 15 bases sitting between them. Germline assignment: CDR1 SNHLY and CDR2 FYNNEI. The CDR3 is made up of 16 amino acids. The CDR3 spells CASNPGTHATNEKLFF. The CDR3 DNA sequence: TGTGCCAGCAACCCGGGAACCCATGCAACTAATGAAAAACTGTTTTTT.

The rearrangement joins TRBV29-1 to TRBJ1-5, with TRBD1 as a possible D gene (6 bases). The CDR3 has 13 amino acids. Trimming stripped 6 bases from V and 3 bases from J, with 12 bases between. From germline, CDR1 is SQVTM and CDR2 ANQGSEA. CDR3 DNA sequence: TGCAGCGTCGGTACAGGGTCCAATCAGCCCCAGCATTTT. This encodes CSVGTGSNQPQHF.

CDR3 protein: CASSHRLAGGRREETQYF. In DNA, the CDR3 is TGTGCCAGCAGCCACCGACTAGCGGGGGGGCGCAGGGAAGAGACCCAGTACTTC. The rearrangement uses TRBV11-3 and TRBJ2-5; 14 nucleotides agree with TRBD2. V lost 5 bases and J lost 3; bases outside the gene matches: 11. CDR1 is SGHNT, CDR2 YENEEA, per germline. The CDR3 spans 18 residues.

V is TRBV5-1 and J is TRBJ2-2; the D gene is possibly TRBD2 (6 bases). Per the germline V gene, CDR1 is SGHRS and CDR2 is YFSETQ. The CDR3 has 19 amino acids. V shed 4 bases and J shed 1 base, with 23 bases lying between them. CDR3 DNA sequence: TGCGCCAGCAGCCGGGAGTCAAGTGGGTGGGGTTTGAACACCGGGGAGCTGTTTTTT. Its protein product is CASSRESSGWGLNTGELFF.